This TCR beta chain was identified in a study of regulatory T cells in long-lasting Graves disease. Study-level findings and limits: Graves' patients with persistent disease showed TCR diversity lower than patients newly diagnosed. Patients with persistent disease shared 2,500 or so public clonotypes, outpacing the 966 shared by new patients. Small sample size may have lowered accuracy. Newly diagnosed disease favored TRBV20-1 and TRBJ2-1 over persistent disease.

The time point was: persistent/refractory GD, antithyroid drugs over 5 years with positive TRAb. TCR sequences were obtained from RNA taken from PBMCs. V lost 7 bases and J lost 6, with 21 bases in between. The CDR3 has 14 residues. Per the germline V gene, CDR1 is SQVTM and CDR2 is ANQGSEA. This clonotype appeared many times. Antigen specificity is unknown. Relying on iRepertoire HTBI primers and Arm-PCR of CDR3 regions, the team built TCR beta libraries. A single record per CDR3 protein comes from TCRdb applying MiXCR to the multiplex PCR reads. The data contain fewer than 450,000 distinct CDR3 sequences, around a quarter of them singletons.

The receptor was derived from a female donor with Graves disease. The starting material was peripheral blood mononuclear cells (PBMCs), obtained when the disease was refractory, from a patient treated with antithyroid drugs. V is TRBV29-1 and J is TRBJ1-2, with D maybe TRBD1 (6 bases). The CDR3 spells CSALTGSLRNGYTF. The CDR3 DNA follows: TGCAGCGCATTAACAGGGAGTTTGAGGAATGGCTACACCTTC.